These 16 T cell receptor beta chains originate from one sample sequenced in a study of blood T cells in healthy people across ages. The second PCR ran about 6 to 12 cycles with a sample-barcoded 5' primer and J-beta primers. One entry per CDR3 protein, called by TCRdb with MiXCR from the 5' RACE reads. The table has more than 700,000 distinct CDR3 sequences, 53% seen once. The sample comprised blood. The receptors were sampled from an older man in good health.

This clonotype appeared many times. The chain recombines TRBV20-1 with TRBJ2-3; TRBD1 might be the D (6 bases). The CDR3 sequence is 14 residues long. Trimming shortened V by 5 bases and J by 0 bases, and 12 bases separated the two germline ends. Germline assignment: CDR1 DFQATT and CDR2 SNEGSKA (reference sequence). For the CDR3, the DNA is TGCAGTGCTCTCCGGGACATTAGCACAGATACGCAGTATTTT. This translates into CSALRDISTDTQYF.

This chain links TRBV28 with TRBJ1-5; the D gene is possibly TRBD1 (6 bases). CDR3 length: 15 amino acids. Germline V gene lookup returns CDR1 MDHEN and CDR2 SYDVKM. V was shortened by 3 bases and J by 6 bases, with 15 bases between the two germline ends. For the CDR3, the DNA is TGTGCCAGCAGTTTGGGCAGGGGAATGGCTCAGCCCCAGCATTTT. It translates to CASSLGRGMAQPQHF.

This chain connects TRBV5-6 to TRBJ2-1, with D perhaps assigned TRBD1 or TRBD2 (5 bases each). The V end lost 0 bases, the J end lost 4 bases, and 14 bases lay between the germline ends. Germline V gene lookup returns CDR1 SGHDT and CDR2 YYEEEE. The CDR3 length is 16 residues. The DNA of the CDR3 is TGTGCCAGCAGCTTGGACAGAGGGGCGGCATACAATGAGCAGTTCTTC. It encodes CASSLDRGAAYNEQFF.

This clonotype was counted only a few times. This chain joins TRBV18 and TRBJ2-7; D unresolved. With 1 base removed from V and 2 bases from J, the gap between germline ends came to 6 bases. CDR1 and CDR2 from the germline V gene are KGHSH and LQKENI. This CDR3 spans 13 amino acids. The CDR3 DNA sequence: TGTGCCAGCTCACCACGGGTTACCTACGAGCAGTACTTC. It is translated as CASSPRVTYEQYF.

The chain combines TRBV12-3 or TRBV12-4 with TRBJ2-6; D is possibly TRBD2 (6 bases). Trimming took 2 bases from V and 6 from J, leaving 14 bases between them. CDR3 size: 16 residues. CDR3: CASSLRSGGEANVLTF. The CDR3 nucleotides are TGTGCCAGCAGTTTACGGTCCGGGGGTGAGGCCAACGTCCTGACTTTC.

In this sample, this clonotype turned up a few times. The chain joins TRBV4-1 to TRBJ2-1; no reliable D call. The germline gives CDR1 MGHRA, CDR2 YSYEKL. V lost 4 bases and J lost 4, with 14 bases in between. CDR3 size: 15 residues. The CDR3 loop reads CASSPIQRTYNEQFF. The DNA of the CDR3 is TGCGCCAGCAGCCCCATACAGCGCACTTACAATGAGCAGTTCTTC.

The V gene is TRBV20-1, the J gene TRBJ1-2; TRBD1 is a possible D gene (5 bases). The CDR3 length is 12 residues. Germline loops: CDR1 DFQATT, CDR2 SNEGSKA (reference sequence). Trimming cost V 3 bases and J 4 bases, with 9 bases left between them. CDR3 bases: TGCAGTGCTAGGCCGGGGACCTATGGCTACACCTTC. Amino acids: CSARPGTYGYTF.

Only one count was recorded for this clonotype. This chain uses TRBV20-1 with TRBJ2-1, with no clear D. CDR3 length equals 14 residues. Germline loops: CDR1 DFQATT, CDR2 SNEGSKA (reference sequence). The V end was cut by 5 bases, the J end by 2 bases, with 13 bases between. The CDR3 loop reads CSAGYTVTYNEQFF. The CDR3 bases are TGCAGTGCTGGCTACACGGTTACCTACAATGAGCAGTTCTTC.

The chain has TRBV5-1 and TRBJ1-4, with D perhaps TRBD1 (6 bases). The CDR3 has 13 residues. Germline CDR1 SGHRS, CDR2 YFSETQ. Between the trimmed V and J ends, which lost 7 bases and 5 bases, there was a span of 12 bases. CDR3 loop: CASGRGLNEKLFF. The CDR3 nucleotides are TGCGCCAGCGGCCGGGGGCTAAATGAAAAACTGTTTTTT. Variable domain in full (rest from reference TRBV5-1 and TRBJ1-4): KAGVTQTPRYLIKTRGQQVTLSCSPISGHRSVSWYQQTPGQGLQFLFEYFSETQRNKGNFPGRFSGRQFSNSRSEMNVSTLELGDSALYLCASGRGLNEKLFFGSGTQLSVL.

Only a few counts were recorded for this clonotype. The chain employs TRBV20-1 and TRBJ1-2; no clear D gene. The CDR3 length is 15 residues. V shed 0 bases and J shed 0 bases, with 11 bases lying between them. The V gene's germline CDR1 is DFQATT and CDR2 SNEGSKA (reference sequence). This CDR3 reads CSARDVAISNYGYTF. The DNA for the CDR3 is TGCAGTGCTAGAGATGTGGCAATTTCTAACTATGGCTACACCTTC.

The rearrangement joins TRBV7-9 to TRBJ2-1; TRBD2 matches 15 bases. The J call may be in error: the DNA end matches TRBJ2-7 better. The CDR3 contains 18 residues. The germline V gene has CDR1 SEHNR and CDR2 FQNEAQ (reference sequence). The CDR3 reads CASSLAPGLAGGGNEQYF. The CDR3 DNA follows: TGTGCCAGCAGCTTAGCCCCGGGACTAGCGGGAGGTGGCAATGAGCAGTACTTC.

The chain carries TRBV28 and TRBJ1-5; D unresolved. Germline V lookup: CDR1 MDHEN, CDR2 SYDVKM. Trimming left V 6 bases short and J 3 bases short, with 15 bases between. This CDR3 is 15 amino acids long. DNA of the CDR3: TGTGCCAGCAGGAACCGGAACAGCTTCAATCAGCCCCAGCATTTT. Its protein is CASRNRNSFNQPQHF. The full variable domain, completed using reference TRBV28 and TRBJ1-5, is DVKVTQSSRYLVKRTGEKVFLECVQDMDHENMFWYRQDPGLGLRLIYFSYDVKMKEKGDIPEGYSVSREKKERFSLILESASTNQTSMYLCASRNRNSFNQPQHFGDGTRLSIL.

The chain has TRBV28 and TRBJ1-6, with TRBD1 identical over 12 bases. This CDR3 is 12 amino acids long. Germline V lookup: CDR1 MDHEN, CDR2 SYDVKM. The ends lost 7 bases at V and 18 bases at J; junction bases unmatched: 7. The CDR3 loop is CASNSGTGGPHF. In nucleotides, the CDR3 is TGTGCCAGCAATTCCGGGACAGGGGGCCCCCACTTT. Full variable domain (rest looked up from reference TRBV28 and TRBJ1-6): DVKVTQSSRYLVKRTGEKVFLECVQDMDHENMFWYRQDPGLGLRLIYFSYDVKMKEKGDIPEGYSVSREKKERFSLILESASTNQTSMYLCASNSGTGGPHFGNGTRLTVT.

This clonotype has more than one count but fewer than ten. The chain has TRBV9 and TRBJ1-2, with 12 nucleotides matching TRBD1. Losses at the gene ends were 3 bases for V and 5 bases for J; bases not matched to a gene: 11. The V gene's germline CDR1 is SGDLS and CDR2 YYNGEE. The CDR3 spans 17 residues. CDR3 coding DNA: TGTGCCAGCAGCGGAGGGACGGGACAGGGGGCCTCTTATGGCTACACCTTC. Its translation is CASSGGTGQGASYGYTF.

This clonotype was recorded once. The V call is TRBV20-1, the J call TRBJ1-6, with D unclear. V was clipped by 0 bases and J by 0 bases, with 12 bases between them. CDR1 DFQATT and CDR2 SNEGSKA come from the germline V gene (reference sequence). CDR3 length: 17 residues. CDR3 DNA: TGCAGTGCTAGAGATTTGCTTCCTAGCTCCTATAATTCACCCCTCCACTTT. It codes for CSARDLLPSSYNSPLHF.

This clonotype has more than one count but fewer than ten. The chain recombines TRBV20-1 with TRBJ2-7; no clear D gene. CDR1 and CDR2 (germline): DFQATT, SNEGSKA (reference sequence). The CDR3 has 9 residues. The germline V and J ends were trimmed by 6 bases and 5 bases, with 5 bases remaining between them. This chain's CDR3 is CSAAHEQYF. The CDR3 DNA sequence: TGCAGTGCCGCCCACGAGCAGTACTTC.